The TCR beta chain described here comes from a study of blood T cell repertoires in COVID-19. Overall study context: Material from acute and convalescent COVID-19 was sourced from the United States, Italy and Spain. Sources were T cells, B-cell-depleted T cells, or PBMCs; the material itself was cDNA or gDNA.

This clone was picked up one time. Original processing methods: Amplification from reference gene primers served as the basis for estimated nucleated cell counts. TCRdb keeps only in-frame clones here, not all; method: immunoSEQ multiplex PCR. D and trimming come from the DNA, and the V and J calls and clone size come from that table. Of 100,000 to 150,000 clones listed, 85% were seen once; the top ten hold roughly a quarter. The clonotype originates from a woman aged 80 or older with acute or convalescent COVID-19. The material sequenced was peripheral blood.

This CDR3 reads CASSGAGNQPQHF. The DNA for the CDR3 is TGTGCCAGCAGTGGGGCAGGGAATCAGCCCCAGCATTTT. The chain joins TRBV2 to TRBJ1-5; D might be TRBD1 (5 bases). Trimming took off 4 bases at V and 4 bases at J, with 8 bases between the two ends. The germline gives CDR1 SNHLY, CDR2 FYNNEI. CDR3 length: 13 residues.